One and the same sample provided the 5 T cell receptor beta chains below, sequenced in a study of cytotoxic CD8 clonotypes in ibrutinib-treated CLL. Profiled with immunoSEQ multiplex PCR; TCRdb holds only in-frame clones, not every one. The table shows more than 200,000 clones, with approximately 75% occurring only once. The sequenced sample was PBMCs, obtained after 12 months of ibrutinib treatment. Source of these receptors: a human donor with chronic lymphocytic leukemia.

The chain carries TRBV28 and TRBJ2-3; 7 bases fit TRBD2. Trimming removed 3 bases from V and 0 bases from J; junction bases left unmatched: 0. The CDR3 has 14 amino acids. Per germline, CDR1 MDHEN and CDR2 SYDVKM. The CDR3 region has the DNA TGTGCCAGCAGTTTGGGAGGGAGCACAGATACGCAGTATTTT. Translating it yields CASSLGGSTDTQYF.

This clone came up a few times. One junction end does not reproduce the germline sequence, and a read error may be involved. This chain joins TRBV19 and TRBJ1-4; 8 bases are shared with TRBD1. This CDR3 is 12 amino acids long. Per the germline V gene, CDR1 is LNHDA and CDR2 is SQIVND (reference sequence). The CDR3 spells CASTDRGEKLFF. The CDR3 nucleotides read TGTGCTAGTACCGACAGGGGTGAAAAACTGTTTTTT.

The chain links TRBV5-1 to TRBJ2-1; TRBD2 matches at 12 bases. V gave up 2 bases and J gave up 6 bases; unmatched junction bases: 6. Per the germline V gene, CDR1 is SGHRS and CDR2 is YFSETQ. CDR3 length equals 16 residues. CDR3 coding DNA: TGCGCCAGCAGCTTACCACTAGCGGGGGGTTCCAATGAGCAGTTCTTC. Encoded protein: CASSLPLAGGSNEQFF.

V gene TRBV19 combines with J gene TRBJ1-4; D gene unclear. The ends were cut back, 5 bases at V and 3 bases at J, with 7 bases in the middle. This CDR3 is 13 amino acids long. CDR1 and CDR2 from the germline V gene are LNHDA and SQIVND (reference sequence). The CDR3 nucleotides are TGTGCCAGTAGTCCCCGCCCTAATGAAAAACTGTTTTTT. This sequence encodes CASSPRPNEKLFF.

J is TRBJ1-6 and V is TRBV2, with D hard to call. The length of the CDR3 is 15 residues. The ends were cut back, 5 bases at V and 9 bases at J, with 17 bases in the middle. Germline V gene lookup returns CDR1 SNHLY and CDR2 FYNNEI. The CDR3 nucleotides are TGTGCCAGCAGTCCCGTTGGTGGGGTAAGTTCACCCCTCCACTTT. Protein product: CASSPVGGVSSPLHF.